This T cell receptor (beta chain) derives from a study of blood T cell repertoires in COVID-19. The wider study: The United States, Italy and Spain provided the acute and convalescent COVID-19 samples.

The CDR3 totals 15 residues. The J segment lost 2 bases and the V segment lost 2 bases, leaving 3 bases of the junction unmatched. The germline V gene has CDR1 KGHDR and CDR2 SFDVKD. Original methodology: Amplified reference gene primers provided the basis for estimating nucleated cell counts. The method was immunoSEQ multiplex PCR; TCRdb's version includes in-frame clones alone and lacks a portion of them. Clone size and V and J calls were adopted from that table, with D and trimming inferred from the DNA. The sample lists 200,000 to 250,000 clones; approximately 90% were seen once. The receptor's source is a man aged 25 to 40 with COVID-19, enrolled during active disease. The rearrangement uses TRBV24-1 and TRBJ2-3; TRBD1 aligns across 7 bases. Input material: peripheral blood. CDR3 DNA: TGTGCCACCAGTGATTCGGGACAGTACACAGATACGCAGTATTTT. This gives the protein CATSDSGQYTDTQYF.